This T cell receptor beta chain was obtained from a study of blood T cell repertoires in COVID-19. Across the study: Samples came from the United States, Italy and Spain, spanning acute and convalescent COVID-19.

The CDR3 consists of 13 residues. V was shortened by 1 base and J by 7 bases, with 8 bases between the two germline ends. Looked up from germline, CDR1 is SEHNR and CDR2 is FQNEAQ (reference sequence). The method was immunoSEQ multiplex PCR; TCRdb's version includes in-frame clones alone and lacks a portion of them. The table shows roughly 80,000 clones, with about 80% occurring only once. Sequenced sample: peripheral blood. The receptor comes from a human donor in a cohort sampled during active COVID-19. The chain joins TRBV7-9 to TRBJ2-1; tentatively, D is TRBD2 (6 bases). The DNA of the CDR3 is TGTGCCAGCAGCTTAGGGGGGGTTAATGAGCAGTTCTTC. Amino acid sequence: CASSLGGVNEQFF.